This T cell receptor beta chain came from a study of technical replicates of blood from four donors. Libraries were prepared by immunoSEQ multiplex PCR; TCRdb keeps only in-frame clonotypes and omits some of them. The table records more than 75,000 clones, about 96% of them present only once. This clone appeared once. Germline CDR1 is MGHDK and CDR2 is SYGVNS. V gave up 2 bases and J gave up 9 bases; unmatched junction bases: 5. The CDR3 length is 14 residues. The sequenced sample was T cells isolated from PBMCs. This chain links TRBV25-1 with TRBJ2-1; 9 bases match TRBD1. This clonotype was obtained from a human donor in good health. The CDR3 DNA is TGTGCCAGCAGTGAAAGGTTGACAGGGGGTGAGCAGTTCTTC. Its translation is CASSERLTGGEQFF.